Following are 15 T cell receptor beta chains from one sample sequenced in a study of T cell repertoires in cytomegalovirus infection. From the reads, TCRdb called clonotypes with MiXCR, one entry per CDR3 protein. This sample carries hundreds of thousands of distinct CDR3 sequences, more than 40% of them seen once, and the ten largest clones take 43%. No cognate antigen is known for these TCRs. Sequences were derived from cultured PBMCs, sampled from culture after CMV antigen stimulation. The receptors derive from a human donor in good health (CMV status not recorded). Some clones in this sample may be carry-over from other donors' samples.

This clonotype has just a few counts. The chain carries TRBV7-2 and TRBJ1-2; D possibly corresponds to TRBD1 (6 bases). V dropped 6 bases and J dropped 9 bases, with 14 bases sitting between them. The CDR3 contains 12 residues. CDR1 SGHTA and CDR2 FQGNSA come from the germline V gene. DNA for the CDR3: TGTGCCAGCAGAGGGGGGAGTCCGAGCTACACCTTC. Protein sequence: CASRGGSPSYTF.

The chain combines TRBV10-3 with TRBJ2-7; D assignment may be TRBD1 or TRBD2 (6 bases each). The germline V gene has CDR1 ENHRY and CDR2 SYGVKD. Trimming shortened V by 11 bases and J by 6 bases, and 20 bases separated the two germline ends. This CDR3 region has 13 residues. The CDR3 loop is CAAGSGAGLEQYF. The CDR3 DNA is TGTGCCGCCGGGTCGGGGGCGGGTCTCGAGCAGTACTTC.

This clonotype was picked up many times. This chain connects TRBV7-2 to TRBJ2-5; 10 nucleotides match TRBD2. V lost 3 bases and J lost 3; bases outside the gene matches: 1. Germline CDR1 and CDR2: SGHTA and FQGNSA. The CDR3 spans 14 residues. The CDR3 DNA sequence: TGTGCCAGCAGCTTTGGACTAGCGGAAGAGACCCAGTACTTC. It yields the protein CASSFGLAEETQYF.

This clonotype was observed a handful of times. The rearrangement uses TRBV7-2 and TRBJ2-3; TRBD2 matches 9 bases. This CDR3 comprises 15 residues. The germline V gene encodes CDR1 SGHTA and CDR2 FQGNSA. The junction had 6 bases not matched to a gene; V was cut back by 5 bases and J by 3 bases. The chain's CDR3 is CASSPEAGGTDTQYF. CDR3 nucleotide sequence: TGTGCCAGCAGCCCTGAAGCGGGGGGAACAGATACGCAGTATTTT.

This clonotype was seen a handful of times. This chain connects TRBV7-2 to TRBJ2-7, with unresolved D. Germline values: CDR1 SGHTA, CDR2 FQGNSA. V was clipped by 5 bases and J by 0 bases, with 11 bases between them. This CDR3 contains 14 residues. As DNA, the CDR3 is TGTGCCAGCAGCGCTCGTTGGAGCTCCTACGAGCAGTACTTC. This gives the protein CASSARWSSYEQYF. The complete variable domain, with remaining parts taken from reference TRBV7-2 and TRBJ2-7, reads GAGVSQSPSNKVTEKGKDVELRCDPISGHTALYWYRQSLGQGLEFLIYFQGNSAPDKSGLPSDRFSAERTGGSVSTLTIQRTQQEDSAVYLCASSARWSSYEQYFGPGTRLTVT.

The chain has TRBV5-6 and TRBJ1-1, with 7 bases lining up with TRBD1. The CDR3 is 11 amino acids. V lost 2 bases, J lost 10 bases, and 2 bases stayed unmatched. CDR1 is SGHDT, CDR2 YYEEEE, per germline. The CDR3 nucleotides are TGTGCCAGCAGCTTACAGGGGTTAGCTTTCTTT. Translated, it gives CASSLQGLAFF.

This clonotype was found a few times. The chain uses TRBV7-2 and TRBJ2-3; 7 bases are shared with TRBD2. Germline V gene sequence: CDR1 SGHTA, CDR2 FQGNSA. Unmatched junction bases numbered 3, after V lost 0 bases and J lost 0 bases. The CDR3 length is 16 residues. The CDR3 nucleotides read TGTGCCAGCAGCTTAGCTTGGCGGGGGAGCACAGATACGCAGTATTTT. Protein sequence: CASSLAWRGSTDTQYF.

This chain joins TRBV12-3 or TRBV12-4 and TRBJ1-2; D unclear. Trimming pared 6 bases from V and 7 bases from J, leaving 18 bases between. The CDR3 contains 14 residues. The CDR3 sequence is CASSPAPSSRGYTF. CDR3 in DNA: TGTGCCAGCAGCCCAGCCCCTTCTTCGCGTGGCTACACCTTC.

The chain couples TRBV9 to TRBJ2-5, with D perhaps given as TRBD1 or TRBD2 (6 bases each). The CDR3 has 14 residues. Germline values: CDR1 SGDLS, CDR2 YYNGEE. Trimming stripped 7 bases from V and 2 bases from J, with 15 bases between. CDR3 region: CASGSGGLQETQYF. In DNA form, the CDR3 reads TGTGCCAGCGGGAGTGGGGGGCTACAAGAGACCCAGTACTTC.

The chain recombines TRBV7-3 with TRBJ1-1; 8 nucleotides align to TRBD1. The V segment lost 6 bases and the J segment 4 bases; nucleotides outside the gene matches: 10. From germline, CDR1 is SGHTA and CDR2 FQGTGA. The CDR3 is 15 residues long. The CDR3 region is CASRPTGGEGTEAFF. The CDR3 region has the DNA TGTGCCAGCAGACCCACAGGGGGGGAGGGCACTGAAGCTTTCTTT.

The table lists this clonotype with many counts. This chain joins TRBV7-8 and TRBJ2-4; TRBD1 matches 10 bases. The CDR3 runs 19 residues. Per the germline V gene, CDR1 is SGHVS and CDR2 is FQNEAQ. Trimming cost V 5 bases and J 3 bases; bases outside gene matches: 16. The CDR3 DNA sequence: TGTGCCAGCAGCCTTGGGGCGGGGACAGGGGTTTTAGGCAAAAACATTCAGTACTTC. Protein: CASSLGAGTGVLGKNIQYF.

This clonotype was seen repeatedly, ten times or more. The V and J genes are TRBV7-2 and TRBJ1-5; 9 positions agree with TRBD1. V trimming: 5 bases; J trimming: 7 bases; junction bases outside the gene matches: 6. There are 14 residues in the CDR3. Germline assignment: CDR1 SGHTA and CDR2 FQGNSA. The CDR3 loop is CASSADRGGQPQHF. In DNA, the CDR3 is TGTGCCAGCAGCGCGGACAGGGGCGGCCAGCCCCAGCATTTT.

The chain carries TRBV12-3 or TRBV12-4 and TRBJ2-3; D perhaps matches TRBD2 (6 bases). The CDR3 spans 15 residues. V dropped 3 bases and J dropped 8 bases, with 18 bases sitting between them. This CDR3 reads CASSLRDHRAGTQYF. The CDR3 nucleotides are TGTGCCAGCAGTTTGCGGGACCATCGGGCGGGTACGCAGTATTTT.

This clonotype was seen more than once but under ten times. V and J are TRBV12-3 or TRBV12-4 and TRBJ2-5, with 14 nucleotides matching TRBD2. The CDR3 has 15 amino acids. Losses at the gene ends were 5 bases for V and 1 base for J; bases not matched to a gene: 0. The CDR3 DNA reads TGTGCCAGCAGTGGGACTAGCGGGGGCCAAGAGACCCAGTACTTC. This gives the protein CASSGTSGGQETQYF.

A single count supports this clonotype. The chain joins TRBV29-1 to TRBJ1-3; tentative D call: TRBD1 (5 bases). Germline V gives CDR1 SQVTM, CDR2 ANQGSEA. Between the trimmed V and J ends, which lost 5 bases and 0 bases, there was a span of 14 bases. This CDR3 is built from 15 residues. CDR3 sequence: CSVLGEGTSGNTIYF. The CDR3 region has the DNA TGCAGCGTTCTCGGAGAGGGGACCTCTGGAAACACCATATATTTT. The full variable domain, its missing parts supplied by reference TRBV29-1 and TRBJ1-3, is SAVISQKPSRDICQRGTSLTIQCQVDSQVTMMFWYRQQPGQSLTLIATANQGSEATYESGFVIDKFPISRPNLTFSTLTVSNMSPEDSSIYLCSVLGEGTSGNTIYFGEGSWLTVV.